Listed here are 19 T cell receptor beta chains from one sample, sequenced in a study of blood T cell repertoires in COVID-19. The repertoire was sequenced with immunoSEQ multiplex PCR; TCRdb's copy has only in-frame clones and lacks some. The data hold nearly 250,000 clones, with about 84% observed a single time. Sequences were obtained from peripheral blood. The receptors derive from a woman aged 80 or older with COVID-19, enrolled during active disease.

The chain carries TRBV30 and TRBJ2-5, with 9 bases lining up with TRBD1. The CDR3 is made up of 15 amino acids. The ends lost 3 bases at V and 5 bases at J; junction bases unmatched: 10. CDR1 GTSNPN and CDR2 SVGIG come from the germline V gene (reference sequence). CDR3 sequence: CAWSLDRGRSETQYF. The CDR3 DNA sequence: TGTGCCTGGAGCCTGGACAGGGGTAGGTCGGAGACCCAGTACTTC.

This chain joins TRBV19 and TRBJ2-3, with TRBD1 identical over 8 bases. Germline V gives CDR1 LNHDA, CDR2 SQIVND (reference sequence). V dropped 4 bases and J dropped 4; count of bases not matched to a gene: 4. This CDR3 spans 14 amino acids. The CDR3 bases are TGTGCCAGTAGTAGACAGGGGCTGGCAGATACGCAGTATTTT. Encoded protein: CASSRQGLADTQYF.

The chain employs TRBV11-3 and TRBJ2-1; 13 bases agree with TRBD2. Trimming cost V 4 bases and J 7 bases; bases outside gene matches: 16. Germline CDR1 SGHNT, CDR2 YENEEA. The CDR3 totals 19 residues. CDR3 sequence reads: CASSSLRLAGGKVDNEQFF. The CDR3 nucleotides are TGTGCCAGCAGCTCTCTAAGACTAGCGGGGGGTAAGGTGGATAATGAGCAGTTCTTC.

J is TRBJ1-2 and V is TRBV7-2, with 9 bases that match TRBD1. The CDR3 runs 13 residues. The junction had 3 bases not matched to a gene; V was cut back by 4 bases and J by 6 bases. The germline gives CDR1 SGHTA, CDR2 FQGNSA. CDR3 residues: CASSWDRENGYTF. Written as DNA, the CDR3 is TGTGCCAGCAGCTGGGACAGGGAAAATGGCTACACCTTC.

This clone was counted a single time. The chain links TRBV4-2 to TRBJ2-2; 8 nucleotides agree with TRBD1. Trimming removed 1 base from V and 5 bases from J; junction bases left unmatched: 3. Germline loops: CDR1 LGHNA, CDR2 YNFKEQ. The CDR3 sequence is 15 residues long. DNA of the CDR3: TGTGCCAGCAGCCAAGGACAGGGGCTGACCGGGGAGCTGTTTTTT. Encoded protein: CASSQGQGLTGELFF.

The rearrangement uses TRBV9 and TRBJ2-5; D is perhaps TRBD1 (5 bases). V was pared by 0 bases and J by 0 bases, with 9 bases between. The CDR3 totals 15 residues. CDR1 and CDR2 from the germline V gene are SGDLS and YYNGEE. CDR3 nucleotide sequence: TGTGCCAGCAGCGTAGGGGGCAGTTACCAAGAGACCCAGTACTTC. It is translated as CASSVGGSYQETQYF.

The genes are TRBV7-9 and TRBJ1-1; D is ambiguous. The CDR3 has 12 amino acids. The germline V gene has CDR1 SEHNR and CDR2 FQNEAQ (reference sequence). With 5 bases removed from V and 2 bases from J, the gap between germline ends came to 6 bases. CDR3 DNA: TGTGCCAGCAGCCGGGTTAACACTGAAGCTTTCTTT. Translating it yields CASSRVNTEAFF.

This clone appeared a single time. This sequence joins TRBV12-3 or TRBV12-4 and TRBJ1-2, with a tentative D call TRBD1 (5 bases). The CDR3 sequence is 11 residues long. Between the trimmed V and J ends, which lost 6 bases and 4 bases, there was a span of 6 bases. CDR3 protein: CASSGGYGYTF. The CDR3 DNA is TGTGCCAGCAGCGGGGGCTATGGCTACACCTTC.

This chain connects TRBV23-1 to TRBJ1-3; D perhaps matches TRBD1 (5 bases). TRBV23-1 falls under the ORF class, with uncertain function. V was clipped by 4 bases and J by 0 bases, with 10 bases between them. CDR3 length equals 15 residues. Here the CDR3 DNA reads TGCGCCAGCAGTCCGTTAGACAGCTCTGGAAACACCATATATTTT. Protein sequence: CASSPLDSSGNTIYF.

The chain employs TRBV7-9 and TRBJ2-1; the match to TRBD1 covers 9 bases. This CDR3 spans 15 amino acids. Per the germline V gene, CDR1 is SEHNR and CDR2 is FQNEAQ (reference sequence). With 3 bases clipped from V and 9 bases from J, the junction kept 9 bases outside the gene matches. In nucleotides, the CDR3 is TGTGCCAGCAGCTTTTCGGGCGGGGGACAGGGTGAGCAGTTCTTC. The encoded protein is CASSFSGGGQGEQFF.

The CDR3 nucleotides are TGTGCCAGCGAACGTCAGGGGTCCGGAAACACCATATATTTT. Protein sequence: CASERQGSGNTIYF. The rearrangement joins TRBV28 to TRBJ1-3, with D possibly TRBD1 on 6 matching bases. Germline V gene lookup returns CDR1 MDHEN and CDR2 SYDVKM. The CDR3 covers 14 residues. Trimming cost V 8 bases and J 4 bases, with 15 bases left between them.

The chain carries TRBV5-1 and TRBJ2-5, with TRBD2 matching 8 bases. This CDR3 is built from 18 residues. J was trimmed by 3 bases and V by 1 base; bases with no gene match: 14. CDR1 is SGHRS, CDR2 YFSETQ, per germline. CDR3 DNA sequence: TGCGCCAGCAGCTTGTACCAGCGGGGGCCGATCGCCGAAGAGACCCAGTACTTC. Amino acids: CASSLYQRGPIAEETQYF.

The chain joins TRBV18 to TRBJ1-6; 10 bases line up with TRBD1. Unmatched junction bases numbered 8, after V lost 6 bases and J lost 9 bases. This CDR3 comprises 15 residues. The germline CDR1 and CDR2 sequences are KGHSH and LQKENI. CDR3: CASSQTGQGRSPLHF. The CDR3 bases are TGTGCCAGCTCTCAAACGGGACAGGGGCGTTCACCCCTCCACTTT.

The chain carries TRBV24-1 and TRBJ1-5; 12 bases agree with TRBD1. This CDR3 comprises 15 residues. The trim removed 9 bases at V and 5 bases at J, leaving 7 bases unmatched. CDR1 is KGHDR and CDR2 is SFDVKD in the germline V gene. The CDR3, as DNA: TGTGCCACCCGCCGGGACAGGGGGCACCATCAGCCCCAGCATTTT. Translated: CATRRDRGHHQPQHF.

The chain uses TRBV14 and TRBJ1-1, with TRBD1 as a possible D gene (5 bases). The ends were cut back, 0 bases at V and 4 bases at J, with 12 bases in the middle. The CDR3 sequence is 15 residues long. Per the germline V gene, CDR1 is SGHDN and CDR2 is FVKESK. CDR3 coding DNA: TGTGCCAGCAGCCAAGAATTCGGGGGAATCACTGAAGCTTTCTTT. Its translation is CASSQEFGGITEAFF. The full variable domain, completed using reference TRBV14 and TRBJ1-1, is EAGVTQFPSHSVIEKGQTVTLRCDPISGHDNLYWYRRVMGKEIKFLLHFVKESKQDESGMPNNRFLAERTGGTYSTLKVQPAELEDSGVYFCASSQEFGGITEAFFGQGTRLTVV.

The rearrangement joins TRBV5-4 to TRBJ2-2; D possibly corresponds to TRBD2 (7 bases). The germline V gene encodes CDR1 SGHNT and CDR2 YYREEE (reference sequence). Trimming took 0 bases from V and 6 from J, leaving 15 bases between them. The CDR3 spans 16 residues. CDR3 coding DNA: TGTGCCAGCAGCTTGGTGGGGGGGCGCCAACCCGGGGAGCTGTTTTTT. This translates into CASSLVGGRQPGELFF.

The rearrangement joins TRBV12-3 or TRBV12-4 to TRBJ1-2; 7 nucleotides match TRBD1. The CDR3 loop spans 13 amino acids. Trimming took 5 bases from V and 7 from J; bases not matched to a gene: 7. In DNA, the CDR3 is TGTGCCAGCAGTCCCGCACAGGGGCCTGGCTACACCTTC. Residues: CASSPAQGPGYTF.

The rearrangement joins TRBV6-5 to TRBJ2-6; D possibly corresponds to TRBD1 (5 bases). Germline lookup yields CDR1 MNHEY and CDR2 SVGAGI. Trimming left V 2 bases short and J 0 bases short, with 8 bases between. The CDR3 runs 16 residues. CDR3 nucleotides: TGTGCCAGCAGTTACCCAGACAGCTCTGGGGCCAACGTCCTGACTTTC. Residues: CASSYPDSSGANVLTF.

The CDR3 here is CATAKGGTGNTEAFF. CDR3 DNA: TGTGCCACCGCTAAGGGAGGGACGGGGAACACTGAAGCTTTCTTT. The chain employs TRBV24-1 and TRBJ1-1, with a weak D call TRBD1 (5 bases). Germline V lookup: CDR1 KGHDR, CDR2 SFDVKD. This CDR3 region has 15 residues. Trimming shortened V by 9 bases and J by 1 base, and 17 bases separated the two germline ends.